Below are 15 T cell receptor beta chains sequenced from a single sample in a study of blood T cell repertoires in COVID-19. Sequencing was performed with immunoSEQ multiplex PCR; in TCRdb, only in-frame clones are kept and a portion is missing. Here the sample spans 60,000 or so clones, 90% being singletons. The sequencing sample was made of peripheral blood. These receptors were collected from a human donor with active COVID-19. The donor label of this sample is uncertain.

The rearrangement joins TRBV30 to TRBJ1-5; D may be TRBD1 (6 bases). The CDR3 is 15 amino acids. CDR1 is GTSNPN, CDR2 SVGIG, per germline (reference sequence). V gave up 2 bases and J gave up 4 bases, with 15 bases separating them. The CDR3 region is CAWSTTGQVNQPQHF. The CDR3 coding sequence is TGTGCCTGGAGTACCACAGGGCAAGTTAATCAGCCCCAGCATTTT.

V is TRBV2 and J is TRBJ2-3, with 7 bases lining up with TRBD2. This CDR3 has 13 residues. The ends lost 8 bases at V and 2 bases at J; junction bases unmatched: 4. The germline V gene encodes CDR1 SNHLY and CDR2 FYNNEI. The CDR3 loop reads CASWGTNTDTQYF. The CDR3 nucleotides read TGTGCCAGCTGGGGGACTAACACAGATACGCAGTATTTT.

The CDR3 DNA follows: TGCGCCAGCAGCCAAGTGATCTCGGGAATCAGCGGATCCTACAATGAGCAGTTCTTC. This sequence encodes CASSQVISGISGSYNEQFF. The V call is TRBV4-3, the J call TRBJ2-1, with D perhaps matching TRBD2 (5 bases). V lost 1 base and J 1 base, leaving 20 bases between the germline ends. Germline V lookup: CDR1 LGHNA, CDR2 YSLEER. This CDR3 has 19 amino acids.

This clone has a single count. CDR3 nucleotide sequence: TGTGCCAGCAGTCCTCGGACAGTACAAGAGACCCAGTACTTC. This codes for CASSPRTVQETQYF. V and J are TRBV27 and TRBJ2-5; tentatively, D is TRBD1 (6 bases). V lost 5 bases and J lost 2, with 12 bases in between. This CDR3 spans 14 amino acids. CDR1 is MNHEY and CDR2 is SMNVEV in the germline V gene (reference sequence).

The rearrangement joins TRBV9 to TRBJ1-6; D may be TRBD1 (6 bases). V was clipped by 3 bases and J by 7 bases, with 17 bases between them. The CDR3 totals 16 residues. Per germline, CDR1 SGDLS and CDR2 YYNGEE. DNA of the CDR3: TGTGCCAGCAGCGCCACCGTCAGGGGATACAATTCACCCCTCCACTTT. It yields the protein CASSATVRGYNSPLHF.

The chain joins TRBV29-1 to TRBJ2-3; 9 bases line up with TRBD1. The ends lost 2 bases at V and 0 bases at J; junction bases unmatched: 9. Germline V lookup: CDR1 SQVTM, CDR2 ANQGSEA. The CDR3 length is 17 residues. In DNA form, the CDR3 reads TGCAGCGTTGAATGGATAATCGGACAGGGGAGCACAGATACGCAGTATTTT. Its protein product is CSVEWIIGQGSTDTQYF.

V usage is TRBV10-1 and J usage is TRBJ2-7, with a tentative D call TRBD1 (6 bases). The length of the CDR3 is 13 residues. The germline V and J ends were trimmed by 0 bases and 4 bases, with 7 bases remaining between them. CDR1 and CDR2 (germline): WNHNN, SYGVQD (reference sequence). The CDR3 nucleotides read TGCGCCAGCAGTGAGTCGAGGGGGTACGAGCAGTACTTC. Translation: CASSESRGYEQYF.

This chain joins TRBV10-2 and TRBJ2-2; the match to TRBD1 covers 8 bases. This CDR3 region has 15 residues. Germline V CDR1 and CDR2: WSHSY, SAAADI. The V segment lost 5 bases and the J segment 5 bases; nucleotides outside the gene matches: 7. CDR3 DNA: TGCGCCAGCAGTATCCGACAGGGGACGACCGGGGAGCTGTTTTTT. This encodes CASSIRQGTTGELFF.

The rearrangement joins TRBV7-9 to TRBJ2-7; the D gene is possibly TRBD1 (6 bases). Trimming took off 3 bases at V and 3 bases at J, with 15 bases between the two ends. This CDR3 has 15 amino acids. Germline V gives CDR1 SEHNR, CDR2 FQNEAQ (reference sequence). CDR3 bases: TGTGCCAGCAGCTTTGGGGACACCCCTCTCTACGAGCAGTACTTC. Amino acid sequence: CASSFGDTPLYEQYF.

This clone was picked up a small number of times. This chain links TRBV7-9 with TRBJ2-2, with D hard to call. Trimming took 2 bases from V and 5 from J, leaving 12 bases between them. CDR1 is SEHNR, CDR2 FQNEAQ, per germline (reference sequence). The CDR3 is made up of 15 amino acids. CDR3 region: CASSLRRPETGELFF. The CDR3 region has the DNA TGTGCCAGCAGCTTAAGGCGGCCGGAGACCGGGGAGCTGTTTTTT.

The CDR3 protein is CASSYLRGDEQYF. The DNA for the CDR3 is TGTGCCAGCAGCTACCTCAGGGGGGACGAGCAGTACTTC. This chain links TRBV7-3 with TRBJ2-7; tentative D call: TRBD1 (7 bases). V gave up 4 bases and J gave up 5 bases, with 12 bases separating them. Looked up from germline, CDR1 is SGHTA and CDR2 is FQGTGA. The CDR3 spans 13 residues.

This chain joins TRBV3-1 (or the pseudogene TRBV3-2) and TRBJ2-7, with 7 bases fitting TRBD2. Germline lookup yields CDR1 LGHDT and CDR2 YNNKEL (reference sequence). Germline trimming cut 7 bases from V and 3 bases from J; bases unmatched to any gene: 12. The CDR3 spans 15 residues. As DNA, the CDR3 is TGTGCCAGCACCCTTCCCGTCGCGGGAGTCTACGAGCAGTACTTC. Translation gives CASTLPVAGVYEQYF.

This chain joins TRBV7-9 and TRBJ2-1; D is possibly TRBD2 (6 bases). V lost 3 bases, J lost 3 bases, and 15 bases lay in between. This CDR3 comprises 16 residues. Germline CDR1 is SEHNR and CDR2 is FQNEAQ (reference sequence). The CDR3: CASSFRGTSRYNEQFF. The CDR3 DNA reads as TGTGCCAGCAGCTTCCGGGGGACTTCTCGCTACAATGAGCAGTTCTTC.

The CDR3 spells CASSQDLVTEAFF. DNA of the CDR3: TGTGCCAGCAGCCAAGATCTCGTAACTGAAGCTTTCTTT. This chain connects TRBV3-1 (or the pseudogene TRBV3-2) to TRBJ1-1, with D unclear. The CDR3 length is 13 residues. The germline CDR1 and CDR2 sequences are LGHDT and YNNKEL (reference sequence). Trimming removed 0 bases at V and 5 bases at J, with 7 bases between.

This clone has a single count. The rearrangement joins TRBV14 to TRBJ2-7, with D perhaps matching TRBD1 (8 bases). Germline CDR1 SGHDN, CDR2 FVKESK. Trimming cost V 1 base and J 4 bases, with 17 bases left between them. The length of the CDR3 is 16 residues. The CDR3 DNA sequence: TGTGCCAGCAGCCAAGTCTTTACAGGGGGAGGGTACGAGCAGTACTTC. It specifies CASSQVFTGGGYEQYF.